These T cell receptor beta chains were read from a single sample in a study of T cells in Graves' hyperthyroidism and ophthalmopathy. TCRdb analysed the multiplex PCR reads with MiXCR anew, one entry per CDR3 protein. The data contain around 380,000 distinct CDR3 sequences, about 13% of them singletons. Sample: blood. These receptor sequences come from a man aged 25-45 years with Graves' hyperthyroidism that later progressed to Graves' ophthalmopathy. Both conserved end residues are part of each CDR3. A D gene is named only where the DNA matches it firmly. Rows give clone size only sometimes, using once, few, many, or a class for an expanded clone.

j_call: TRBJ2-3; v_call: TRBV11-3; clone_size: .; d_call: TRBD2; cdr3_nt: TGTGCCAGCAGCACCACCCGGACTAGCGGGGGGCTTAACACAGATACGCAGTATTTT; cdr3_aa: CASSTTRTSGGLNTDTQYF
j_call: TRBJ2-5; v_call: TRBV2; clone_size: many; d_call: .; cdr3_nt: TGTGCCAGCAGTGCGGGGACCCAGTACTTC; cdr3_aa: CASSAGTQYF
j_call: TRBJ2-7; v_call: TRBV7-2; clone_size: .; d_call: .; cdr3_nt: TGTGCCAGCAGCTTAGAGCCGCCGATGGAGCAGTACTTC; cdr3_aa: CASSLEPPMEQYF
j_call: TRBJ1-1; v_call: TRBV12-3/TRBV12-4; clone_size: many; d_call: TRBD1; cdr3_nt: TGTGCCAGCAGTTATATCCACAGGGGGGTGAACACTGAAGCTTTCTTT; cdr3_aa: CASSYIHRGVNTEAFF
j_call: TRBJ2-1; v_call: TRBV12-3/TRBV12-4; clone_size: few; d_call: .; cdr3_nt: TGTGCCAGCAGCCCCTCCCTGACAGAGCAGTTCTTC; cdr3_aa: CASSPSLTEQFF
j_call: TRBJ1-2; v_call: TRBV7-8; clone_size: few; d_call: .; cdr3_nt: TGTGCCAGCAGCTCGACAGTCTGTGGCTACACCTTC; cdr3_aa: CASSSTVCGYTF
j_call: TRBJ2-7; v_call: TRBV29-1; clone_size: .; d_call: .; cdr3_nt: TGCAGCGTTGATATGGGGTCTCGGCAGTACTTC; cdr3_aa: CSVDMGSRQYF
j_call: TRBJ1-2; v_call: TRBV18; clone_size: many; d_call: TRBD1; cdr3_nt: TGTGCCAGCTCGACCGGGACAGGGGGCGGTGGCTACACCTTC; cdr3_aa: CASSTGTGGGGYTF
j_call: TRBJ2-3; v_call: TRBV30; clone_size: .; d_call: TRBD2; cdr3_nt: TGTGCCTGGAAACTAGCGGGGGGGGCAGATACGCAGTATTTT; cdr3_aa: CAWKLAGGADTQYF
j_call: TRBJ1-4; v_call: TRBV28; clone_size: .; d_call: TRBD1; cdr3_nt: TGTGCCAGCAGTGACAGGGTCGCAACTAATGAAAAACTGTTTTTT; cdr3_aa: CASSDRVATNEKLFF
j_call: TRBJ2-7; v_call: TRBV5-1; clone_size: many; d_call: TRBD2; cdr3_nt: TGCGCCAGCAGTGATGCAGCGGGGGATTACGAGCAGTACTTC; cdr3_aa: CASSDAAGDYEQYF
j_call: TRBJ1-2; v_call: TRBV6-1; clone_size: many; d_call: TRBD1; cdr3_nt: TGCGCCAGCAGCCGGGACAGGGGCTATGGCTACACCTTC; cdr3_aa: CASSRDRGYGYTF
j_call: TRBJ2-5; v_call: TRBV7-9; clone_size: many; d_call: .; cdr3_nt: TGTGCCAGCAGGCTAGAGGAGACCCAGTACTTC; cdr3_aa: CASRLEETQYF
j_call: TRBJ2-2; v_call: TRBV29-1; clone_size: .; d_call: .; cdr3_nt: TGCAGCGTTGTCCCCCCGGGACAAAACACCGGGGAGCTGTTTTTT; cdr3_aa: CSVVPPGQNTGELFF
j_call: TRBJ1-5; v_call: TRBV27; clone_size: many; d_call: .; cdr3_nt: TGTGCCAGCAGTTTTTATGGGGACAATCAGCCCCAGCATTTT; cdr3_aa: CASSFYGDNQPQHF
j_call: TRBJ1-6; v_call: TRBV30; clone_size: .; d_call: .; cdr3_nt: TGTGCCTGGAGTTCAACCCCAAATTCACCCCTCCACTTT; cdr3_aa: CAWSSTPNSPLHF